This T cell receptor (beta chain) was sequenced for a study of blood T cell repertoires in COVID-19. Across the study: Spain, Italy and the United States supplied samples that represented acute and convalescent COVID-19. T cells, B-cell-depleted T cells, or PBMCs supplied cDNA or gDNA.

Original processing methods: How many nucleated cells were present was estimated from reference gene primer amplification. Only in-frame clones appear in the TCRdb table, and some are missing; sequencing was by immunoSEQ multiplex PCR. V and J calls and clone size are given by that table; D and trimming were obtained from the DNA. The sample lists more than 200,000 clones, about 91% occurring once. Germline CDR1 reads MNHEY; CDR2 reads SVGAGI. V dropped 4 bases and J dropped 0 bases, with 11 bases sitting between them. CDR3 length: 15 amino acids. The sequence derives from an elderly man with acute or convalescent COVID-19. The sequencing input was peripheral blood. This sequence joins TRBV6-5 and TRBJ2-3; D may be TRBD2 (6 bases). This chain's CDR3 is CASSSSATSTDTQYF. CDR3 DNA: TGTGCCAGCAGTTCTAGCGCGACTAGCACAGATACGCAGTATTTT.